The entry that follows covers one TCR beta chain sequence. The clone's antigen remains unknown. No base-level quality is on record; no much larger clone is a single base apart. The immunoSEQ Assay, a bias-controlled multiplex PCR, was used to amplify TCRbeta CDR3 regions from genomic DNA. On the authors' methods: Nucleated cell counts per sample were estimated from amplification of reference gene primers within the assay. Sequence reads were collapsed and filtered to measure the absolute abundance of every unique TCRbeta CDR3 rearrangement. For each sample, productive Simpson clonality was calculated by taking the square root of Simpson's diversity index across productive rearrangements. TCRdb provides this immuneACCESS table in a form limited to in-frame rearrangements. Some clones are lacking; in checked studies, under half of them reflect an unresolved V gene, and why the rest are absent is not known. Clone size and the V and J calls come from that table; the DNA yielded D and trimming. The sample includes 130,000 to 150,000 clones, with over 70% observed a single time. 1.9% of the sample lies in the top ten.

Whole blood was collected in K2EDTA tubes by collaborating institutions according to the institutions' own protocols. Collaborator samples were shipped for TCRbeta analysis as frozen whole blood, isolated PBMCs, or DNA extracted from either sample type. These data originate in a study of blood T cell repertoires in COVID-19 (dated by TCRdb to 2020 to 2022). General notes on the study: Collaborator samples came from the United States, Italy and Spain and covered acute and convalescent phases of COVID-19. The repertoires were made available in a free public database intended to serve as a resource for research on the immune response to SARS-CoV-2. The prospective study material was composed of cDNA or gDNA derived from T cells, B-cell-depleted T cells, or PBMCs. The sample metadata nearly always contained a de-identified subject ID, COVID-19 status, age in years and sex. Samples came from the ongoing ImmuneRACE study (first 160 participants) plus 1,254 subjects from 6 global collaborators. Subjects who had been exposed to COVID-19, were actively infected with it, or had recovered from it provided the deeply sampled blood TCRbeta repertoires that made up the dataset. Where available, HLA class I and class II types were obtained from metadata supplied by the sample provider rather than from assay-based typing.

The CDR3 starts with the cysteine, ends with the phenylalanine, and has 17 residues. CDR3 DNA only is kept here, 51 bases in frame from base 1. The germline V gene encodes CDR1 LNHNV and CDR2 YYDKDF (reference sequence). Trimming costs V 5 bases and J 2 bases, and their ends lie 21 bases apart. The research as a whole found: The quantity of clinical and demographic metadata differed by source and by participant and was supplied without curation.

The sequence joins TRBV15 to TRBJ2-5; possibly the D gene is TRBD1, per 6 matching bases. The sequence came from a woman aged 55 to 70 with acute or convalescent COVID-19. Sequenced: peripheral blood. Read as DNA, the sequence is TGTGCCACCAGCGCATACACAGGGTACGAGAGTCAAGAGACCCAGTACTTC. Its amino acids are CATSAYTGYESQETQYF.